This entry features one T cell receptor beta chain sequence. The sample is drawn from a study of blood T cell repertoires in COVID-19. Across the whole study: Samples came from the United States, Italy and Spain, spanning acute and convalescent COVID-19. T cells, B-cell-depleted T cells, or PBMCs supplied cDNA or gDNA.

Per the original data handling: Reference gene primer amplification gave estimated nucleated cell counts. Clones were read by immunoSEQ multiplex PCR, and TCRdb kept only the in-frame ones, dropping some. V and J calls and clone size are as listed in that table; D and trimming were resolved from the DNA. The table lists 75,000 to 100,000 clones, roughly 90% of them singletons. The germline gives CDR1 SGHAT, CDR2 FQNNGV. V shed 4 bases, J shed 0 bases, and the junction held 7 bases outside the gene matches. The CDR3 length is 16 residues. The TCR comes from a man of 80 years or more with acute or convalescent COVID-19. The V gene is TRBV11-2, the J gene TRBJ1-1, with TRBD1 matching 8 bases. What was sequenced was peripheral blood. DNA for the CDR3: TGTGCCAGCAGCTCAACAGGGGGTCAAATGAACACTGAAGCTTTCTTT. This translates into CASSSTGGQMNTEAFF.